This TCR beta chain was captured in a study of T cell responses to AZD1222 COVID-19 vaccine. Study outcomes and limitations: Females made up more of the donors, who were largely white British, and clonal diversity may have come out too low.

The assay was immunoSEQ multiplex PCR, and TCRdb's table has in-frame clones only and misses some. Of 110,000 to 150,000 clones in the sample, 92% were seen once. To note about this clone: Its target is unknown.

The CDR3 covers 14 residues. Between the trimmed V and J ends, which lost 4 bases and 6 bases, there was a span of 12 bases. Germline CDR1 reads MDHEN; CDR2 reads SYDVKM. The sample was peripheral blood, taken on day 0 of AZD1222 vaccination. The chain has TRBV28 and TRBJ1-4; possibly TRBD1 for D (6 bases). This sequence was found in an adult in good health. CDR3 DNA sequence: TGTGCCAGCAGTTCAGGGGTAGATGATGAAAAACTGTTTTTT. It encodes CASSSGVDDEKLFF. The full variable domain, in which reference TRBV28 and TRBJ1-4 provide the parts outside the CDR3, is DVKVTQSSRYLVKRTGEKVFLECVQDMDHENMFWYRQDPGLGLRLIYFSYDVKMKEKGDIPEGYSVSREKKERFSLILESASTNQTSMYLCASSSGVDDEKLFFGSGTQLSVL.